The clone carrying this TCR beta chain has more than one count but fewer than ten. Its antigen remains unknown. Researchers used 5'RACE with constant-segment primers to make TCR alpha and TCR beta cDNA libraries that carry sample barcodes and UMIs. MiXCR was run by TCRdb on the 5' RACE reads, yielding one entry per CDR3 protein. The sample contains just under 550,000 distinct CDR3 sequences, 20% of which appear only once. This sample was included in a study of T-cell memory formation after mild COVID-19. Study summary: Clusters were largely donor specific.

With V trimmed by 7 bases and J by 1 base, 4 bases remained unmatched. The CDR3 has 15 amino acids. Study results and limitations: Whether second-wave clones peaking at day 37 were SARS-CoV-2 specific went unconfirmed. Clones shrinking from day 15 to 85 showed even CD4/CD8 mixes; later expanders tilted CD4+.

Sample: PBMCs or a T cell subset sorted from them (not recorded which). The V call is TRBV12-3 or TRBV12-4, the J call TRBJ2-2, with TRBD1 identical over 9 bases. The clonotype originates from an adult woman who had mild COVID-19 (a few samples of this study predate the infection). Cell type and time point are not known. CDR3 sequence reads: CASTQDRGNTGELFF. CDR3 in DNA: TGTGCCAGCACCCAGGACAGGGGGAACACCGGGGAGCTGTTTTTT.